What follows describes a single T cell receptor (beta chain). These data come from a study of T cells expressing NK-cell markers. TCR beta cDNA was made by 5'RACE template switching with UMIs. Reanalyzing the 5' RACE reads, TCRdb keeps one entry per CDR3 protein, without DNA. This sample's table reports about 390,000 distinct CDR3 sequences. This receptor was identified in a woman aged 45-60 years in good health. The material sequenced was blood T cells: a sorted CD56 or NKG2C T cell subset, CD4+ or CD8+ T cells, or bulk PBMC T cells (not recorded which).

This CDR3 is CASGETGTYNEQFF. The V and J genes are TRBV5-1 and TRBJ2-1; there is no DNA to check the TCRdb D call of TRBD1. CDR1 is SGHRS, CDR2 YFSETQ, per germline. The CDR3 is 14 amino acids.